A selection of T cell receptor beta chains follows, all from one sample in a study of blood T cell repertoires in COVID-19. Assay used: immunoSEQ multiplex PCR; TCRdb lists only in-frame clones, some missing. The table includes about 97,000 clones, 84% detected once. Sequencing was done on a sample of peripheral blood. The origin of the receptors is a man in his forties with active or convalescent COVID-19. Both conserved end residues are part of each CDR3. D genes are given only for firm matches. Only part of the rows carry a size: once, few, many, or a class if the clone is expanded.

.	.	TRBJ2-5	TRBV7-9	TGTGCCAGCAGCCCAAGGGGGGGATTACAAGAGACCCAGTACTTC	CASSPRGGLQETQYF
.	TRBD1	TRBJ1-1	TRBV5-4	TGTGCCAGCAGCTTCCCCAGGGGGCGGGTAACTGAAGCTTTCTTT	CASSFPRGRVTEAFF
.	.	TRBJ1-4	TRBV7-9	TGTGCCAGCAGCTTAGCGCCGACATTCTTAACCCAGAACAATGAAAAACTGTTTTTT	CASSLAPTFLTQNNEKLFF
.	TRBD1	TRBJ1-5	TRBV6-2/TRBV6-3	TGTGCCAGCAGTCCCATCGGGACAGTCGATCAGCCCCAGCATTTT	CASSPIGTVDQPQHF
.	TRBD1	TRBJ1-1	TRBV19	TGTGCCAGTAGTATGGGGACAGCGAACACTGAAGCTTTCTTT	CASSMGTANTEAFF
.	TRBD2	TRBJ2-2	TRBV5-1	TGCGCCAGCAGTTCTGAGCGGGGCACGAACACCGGGGAGCTGTTTTTT	CASSSERGTNTGELFF
.	.	TRBJ1-2	TRBV5-5	TGTGCCAGCAGCGCACTAGGTGAGGCGACCTATGGCTACACCTTC	CASSALGEATYGYTF
.	.	TRBJ1-4	TRBV5-1	TGCGCCAGCAGGACGACAGAGTTTAATGAAAAACTGTTTTTT	CASRTTEFNEKLFF
.	TRBD2	TRBJ2-1	TRBV25-1	TGTGCCAGCAGTGAACCCTGGACTAGTGAGCAGTTCTTC	CASSEPWTSEQFF
many	.	TRBJ1-1	TRBV7-3	TGTGCCAGCAGCTTAATGGGGAGCACTGAAGCTTTCTTT	CASSLMGSTEAFF
.	TRBD2	TRBJ2-2	TRBV7-9	TGTGCCAGCAGCCTAACAGGAGCGGGGGGCCTGAACACCGGGGAGCTGTTTTTT	CASSLTGAGGLNTGELFF
once	.	TRBJ1-5	TRBV4-3	TGCGCCAGCAGCCATCCCGGGCAGCCCCAGCATTTT	CASSHPGQPQHF
.	.	TRBJ1-6	TRBV7-3	TGTGCCAGCAGCCGACGGGGTAATTCACCCCTCCACTTT	CASSRRGNSPLHF
.	.	TRBJ2-1	TRBV3-1/TRBV3-2	TGTGCCAGCAGCCTCAGGGGATATGAGCAGTTCTTC	CASSLRGYEQFF
.	.	TRBJ2-1	TRBV6-1	TGTGCCAGCAGTGTGAGCGCCGGGACTCCAAACCACAATGAGCAGTTCTTC	CASSVSAGTPNHNEQFF
.	TRBD1	TRBJ1-4	TRBV7-2	TGTGCCAGCAGTCGACAGGGGACCTCTGATGAAAAACTGTTTTTT	CASSRQGTSDEKLFF
.	TRBD1	TRBJ2-5	TRBV12-3/TRBV12-4	TGTGCCAGCAGTTATACAGGGGTAGAGACCCAGTACTTC	CASSYTGVETQYF